This TCR beta chain was retrieved from a study of regulatory T cells in long-lasting Graves disease. General study points: Peripheral blood was the sole material, not thyroid tissue.

Time point indicated: persistent/refractory GD, antithyroid drugs over 5 years with positive TRAb. Following extraction of RNA from PBMCs, that RNA was used to make the TCR library. A remark on this clonotype: Its cognate antigen is unknown.

The TCR beta library used iRepertoire HTBI primers with Arm-PCR amplification of CDR3. TCRdb used MiXCR to reprocess the multiplex PCR reads, holding one entry per CDR3 protein. The sample lists around 400,000 distinct CDR3 sequences, roughly a fifth occurring once. Trimming cost V 7 bases and J 3 bases; bases outside gene matches: 13. The CDR3 is made up of 16 amino acids. Germline loops: CDR1 SGDLS, CDR2 YYNGEE. The gene calls are TRBV9 and TRBJ2-1, with 7 bases lining up with TRBD2. This receptor was taken from a female donor with Graves disease. The starting material was peripheral blood mononuclear cells (PBMCs), obtained when the disease was refractory, from a patient treated with antithyroid drugs. The CDR3 coding sequence is TGTGCCAGCGCGAAAAGGGCGGGGGATAGCTACAATGAGCAGTTCTTC. This translates into CASAKRAGDSYNEQFF.